A single sample gave rise to the 26 T cell receptor beta chains below, sequenced in a study of blood T cell repertoires in COVID-19. Repertoires were generated with immunoSEQ multiplex PCR, while TCRdb's copy carries only in-frame clones and drops some. The table has over 10,000 clones, about three quarters seen once. The source material was peripheral blood. All receptors derive from an elderly woman with acute or convalescent COVID-19.

This rearrangement joins TRBV28 to TRBJ1-3; D is unresolved. This CDR3 contains 17 residues. V lost 4 bases and J 0 bases, leaving 16 bases between the germline ends. The germline gives CDR1 MDHEN, CDR2 SYDVKM. The CDR3 coding sequence is TGTGCCAGCAGTTCCACGCGGCTTGTGGTCTCTGGAAACACCATATATTTT. Amino acid sequence: CASSSTRLVVSGNTIYF.

The gene calls are TRBV2 and TRBJ2-5; TRBD1 matches 8 bases. Looked up from germline, CDR1 is SNHLY and CDR2 is FYNNEI. V lost 5 bases and J lost 5; bases outside the gene matches: 10. The CDR3 totals 15 residues. CDR3 bases: TGTGCCAGCAGTCGCGACAGGGGAGGTTGGGAGACCCAGTACTTC. Translation: CASSRDRGGWETQYF.

The J gene is TRBJ2-5, the V gene TRBV7-3; 10 positions match TRBD2. The CDR3 runs to 15 residues. Germline V lookup: CDR1 SGHTA, CDR2 FQGTGA. J gave up 4 bases and V 2 bases, and 4 bases lay outside the gene matches. The CDR3 is CASSLQRGGGETQYF. CDR3 in DNA: TGTGCCAGCAGCTTACAGCGGGGGGGCGGAGAGACCCAGTACTTC.

V is TRBV3-1 (or the pseudogene TRBV3-2) and J is TRBJ2-5; 8 bases align to TRBD2. The CDR3 is made up of 15 amino acids. With V trimmed by 4 bases and J by 3 bases, 7 bases remained unmatched. Looked up from germline, CDR1 is LGHDT and CDR2 is YNNKEL (reference sequence). CDR3 bases: TGTGCCAGCAGCCCCCAGCCGGGACTAGAAGAGACCCAGTACTTC. It encodes CASSPQPGLEETQYF.

The chain has TRBV2 and TRBJ2-1; 7 bases line up with TRBD2. The V gene end was trimmed by 4 bases and the J gene end by 7 bases; junction bases not matched to a gene: 13. This CDR3 is built from 16 residues. CDR1 is SNHLY, CDR2 FYNNEI, per germline. For the CDR3, the DNA is TGTGCCAGCAGTGCCCCCGGGCTTCCCGGGGGGAATGAGCAGTTCTTC. Amino acids: CASSAPGLPGGNEQFF.

The genes are TRBV27 and TRBJ1-1; 7 bases are a match to TRBD1. Germline V gene data show CDR1 as MNHEY and CDR2 as SMNVEV (reference sequence). CDR3 size: 14 residues. V dropped 6 bases and J dropped 1; count of bases not matched to a gene: 5. This chain's CDR3 is CASRVTGWNTEAFF. In DNA form, the CDR3 reads TGTGCCAGCAGGGTGACAGGGTGGAACACTGAAGCTTTCTTT.

A single count supports this clone. This chain connects TRBV6-6 to TRBJ2-3; 9 bases match TRBD2. V trimming: 0 bases; J trimming: 4 bases; junction bases outside the gene matches: 5. Germline V gives CDR1 MNHNY, CDR2 SVGAGI (reference sequence). The CDR3 has 16 amino acids. The CDR3 DNA reads as TGTGCCAGCAGTTACTCGGGCGGGGGGGCCGCAGATACGCAGTATTTT. The encoded protein is CASSYSGGGAADTQYF.

The chain combines TRBV29-1 with TRBJ2-3; 8 bases align to TRBD2. The germline gives CDR1 SQVTM, CDR2 ANQGSEA. The CDR3 is 14 residues long. V lost 5 bases, J lost 2 bases, and 6 bases stayed unmatched. CDR3 region: CSVSAGELTDTQYF. The CDR3 coding sequence is TGCAGCGTTTCAGCGGGGGAGCTCACAGATACGCAGTATTTT.

A few counts support this clone. The gene calls are TRBV28 and TRBJ1-5; D is ambiguous. Looked up from germline, CDR1 is MDHEN and CDR2 is SYDVKM. Trimming took 7 bases from V and 4 from J, leaving 8 bases between them. This CDR3 has 12 residues. CDR3 amino acids: CASTLENQPQHF. The CDR3 coding sequence is TGTGCCAGCACCTTGGAGAATCAGCCCCAGCATTTT.

V and J are TRBV6-2 or TRBV6-3 and TRBJ1-2, with TRBD1 identical over 8 bases. Germline CDR1 is MNHEY and CDR2 is SVGEGT. The CDR3 runs 13 residues. Losses at the gene ends were 2 bases for V and 8 bases for J; bases not matched to a gene: 4. CDR3 in amino acids: CASSYQGAGGYTF. CDR3 in DNA: TGTGCCAGCAGTTACCAGGGGGCTGGAGGCTACACCTTC.

The table lists this clone with a few counts. The rearrangement links TRBV5-1 to TRBJ2-1, with TRBD2 matching 7 bases. There are 15 residues in the CDR3. V trimming: 4 bases; J trimming: 3 bases; junction bases outside the gene matches: 7. Germline CDR1 is SGHRS and CDR2 is YFSETQ. The CDR3 DNA sequence: TGCGCCAGCAGCCTGTCGGCGGGGGACTACAATGAGCAGTTCTTC. Its translation is CASSLSAGDYNEQFF.

The chain joins TRBV21-1 to TRBJ2-7; the table names TRBD1, a call not compared with the DNA. TRBV21-1 is annotated as a pseudogene. CDR3 length equals 16 residues. CDR3: CASSKERGISSYEQYF. The CDR3 region has the DNA TGTGCCAGCAGCAAAGAAAGGGGAATAAGCTCCTACGAGCAGTACTTC.

The rearrangement joins TRBV7-9 to TRBJ1-2; D remains unclear. The CDR3 covers 14 residues. Germline V gives CDR1 SEHNR, CDR2 FQNEAQ (reference sequence). V lost 1 base and J lost 4, with 10 bases in between. CDR3 loop: CASSLVKDSYGYTF. As DNA, the CDR3 is TGTGCCAGCAGCTTAGTCAAGGACTCCTATGGCTACACCTTC.

The chain employs TRBV3-1 (or the pseudogene TRBV3-2) and TRBJ1-1; D is undetermined. Germline V CDR1 and CDR2: LGHDT, YNNKEL (reference sequence). The V end was cut by 0 bases, the J end by 4 bases, with 9 bases between. CDR3 length: 14 amino acids. The CDR3 coding sequence is TGTGCCAGCAGCCAAGATTCGGGGATCACTGAAGCTTTCTTT. This translates into CASSQDSGITEAFF.

The rearrangement links TRBV7-9 to TRBJ1-1, with D unresolved. Looked up from germline, CDR1 is SEHNR and CDR2 is FQNEAQ (reference sequence). V lost 1 base to trimming and J lost 4 bases, with 7 bases between them. CDR3 length: 13 amino acids. In nucleotides, the CDR3 is TGTGCCAGCAGCTTAGGTGGGAGCACTGAAGCTTTCTTT. Its translation: CASSLGGSTEAFF.

This chain's CDR3 is CASGGLEAFF. The CDR3 nucleotides read TGCGCCAGCGGGGGACTTGAAGCTTTCTTT. This chain links TRBV10-2 with TRBJ1-1; D may be TRBD1 (5 bases). The CDR3 contains 10 residues. V was cut by 8 bases and J by 7 bases, with 8 bases left in between. CDR1 and CDR2 from the germline V gene are WSHSY and SAAADI.

The chain couples TRBV7-8 to TRBJ2-7, with D perhaps TRBD2 (5 bases). The CDR3 runs to 14 residues. Germline values: CDR1 SGHVS, CDR2 FQNEAQ. Trimming left V 2 bases short and J 2 bases short, with 10 bases between. The CDR3 DNA reads TGTGCCAGCAGCTTATTGGAGGCAGCCTACGAGCAGTACTTC. It encodes CASSLLEAAYEQYF. The entire variable domain, with the rest obtained from reference TRBV7-8 and TRBJ2-7, is as follows: GAGVSQSPRYKVAKRGQDVALRCDPISGHVSLFWYQQALGQGPEFLTYFQNEAQLDKSGLPSDRFFAERPEGSVSTLKIQRTQQEDSAVYLCASSLLEAAYEQYFGPGTRLTVT.

J is TRBJ1-6 and V is TRBV11-3, with 7 nucleotides matching TRBD1. V was pared by 4 bases and J by 8 bases, with 8 bases of the junction left unmatched. The germline V gene encodes CDR1 SGHNT and CDR2 YENEEA. The CDR3 totals 15 residues. The DNA of the CDR3 is TGTGCCAGCAGCTGGGTCGACAGGGAGGATTCACCCCTCCACTTT. This sequence encodes CASSWVDREDSPLHF.

The chain couples TRBV19 to TRBJ2-1, with D possibly matching TRBD2 (7 bases). The V end was cut by 3 bases, the J end by 3 bases, with 12 bases between. Germline assignment: CDR1 LNHDA and CDR2 SQIVND (reference sequence). The CDR3 extends over 15 amino acids. The CDR3 loop reads CASSIDGGHYNEQFF. The DNA of the CDR3 is TGTGCCAGTAGTATTGACGGGGGGCACTACAATGAGCAGTTCTTC.

The DNA for the CDR3 is TGTGCCAGTAGTCCCCGCGGGGCGAGCAATCAGCCCCAGCATTTT. Protein product: CASSPRGASNQPQHF. The chain combines TRBV19 with TRBJ1-5, with D possibly being TRBD1 (5 bases). Germline V lookup: CDR1 LNHDA, CDR2 SQIVND (reference sequence). V was trimmed by 5 bases and J by 1 base, leaving 12 bases between them. CDR3 length: 15 amino acids.

The chain combines TRBV6-2 or TRBV6-3 with TRBJ2-5; D gene unclear. Trimming pared 3 bases from V and 1 base from J, leaving 9 bases between. The V gene's germline CDR1 is MNHEY and CDR2 SVGEGT. The CDR3 is made up of 14 amino acids. The CDR3 nucleotides are TGTGCCAGCAGTTATTCTCGAGGCCAAGAGACCCAGTACTTC. This encodes CASSYSRGQETQYF.

The rearrangement joins TRBV6-2 or TRBV6-3 to TRBJ1-6; D perhaps matches TRBD1 (6 bases). The length of the CDR3 is 16 residues. Per the germline V gene, CDR1 is MNHEY and CDR2 is SVGEGT. With 2 bases removed from V and 9 bases from J, the gap between germline ends came to 17 bases. CDR3 loop: CASSYPPWEGGSPLHF. The DNA for the CDR3 is TGTGCCAGCAGTTACCCACCTTGGGAAGGGGGTTCACCCCTCCACTTT.

The V and J genes are TRBV28 and TRBJ1-4; 9 bases line up with TRBD1. CDR1 is MDHEN, CDR2 SYDVKM, per germline. This CDR3 is built from 16 residues. V trimming: 4 bases; J trimming: 8 bases; junction bases outside the gene matches: 11. Here the CDR3 reads CASSSPPGQGREKLFF. The CDR3 nucleotides read TGTGCCAGCAGTTCACCCCCGGGACAGGGAAGGGAAAAACTGTTTTTT.

CDR3 amino acids: CASSQDLSTSGGYPPYF. Written as DNA, the CDR3 is TGCGCCAGCAGCCAAGACCTATCGACTAGCGGGGGGTACCCGCCGTACTTC. This sequence joins TRBV4-3 and TRBJ2-5, with 13 nucleotides matching TRBD2. The CDR3 is made up of 17 amino acids. Germline V gene data show CDR1 as LGHNA and CDR2 as YSLEER. Trimming at V came to 0 bases and at J to 13 bases, leaving 14 bases not matched to a gene.

This sequence joins TRBV7-8 and TRBJ2-5; 12 bases agree with TRBD2. The J segment lost 5 bases and the V segment lost 1 base, leaving 5 bases of the junction unmatched. The CDR3 is 16 residues long. The germline CDR1 and CDR2 sequences are SGHVS and FQNEAQ. The CDR3 DNA is TGTGCCAGCAGCTTAGGTCTTCTAGCGGGGGGGGAGACCCAGTACTTC. Its translation: CASSLGLLAGGETQYF. Together with reference TRBV7-8 and TRBJ2-5, the CDR3 gives the full variable domain: GAGVSQSPRYKVAKRGQDVALRCDPISGHVSLFWYQQALGQGPEFLTYFQNEAQLDKSGLPSDRFFAERPEGSVSTLKIQRTQQEDSAVYLCASSLGLLAGGETQYFGPGTRLLVL.

The gene calls are TRBV7-2 and TRBJ2-4; 9 nucleotides agree with TRBD2. Germline CDR1 is SGHTA and CDR2 is FQGNSA. CDR3 length equals 15 residues. The V segment lost 1 base and the J segment 10 bases; nucleotides outside the gene matches: 8. The chain's CDR3 is CASSLGAIAGVIQYF. The CDR3 DNA reads as TGTGCCAGCAGCTTAGGGGCCATAGCGGGGGTTATTCAGTACTTC.